This record concerns one TCR beta chain sequence. No antigen is known for it. These data originate in a study of shared clonotypes between healthy human individuals. Study outcomes and limitations: For naive CD4 cells, approximately 4.8% of clonotypes were shared across a handful of donors.

Germline CDR1 reads SGHTA; CDR2 reads FQGNSA. This CDR3 has 12 amino acids. V was cut by 4 bases and J by 11 bases, with 13 bases left in between. Only in-frame clones appear in the TCRdb table, and some are missing; sequencing was by immunoSEQ multiplex PCR. The sample has 1 million to 1.2 million clones; roughly 80% are singletons. The material sequenced was memory CD4+ T cells from PBMCs. Stated subset: CD45RA-negative fraction. The chain joins TRBV7-2 to TRBJ2-3; maybe TRBD2 (6 bases). The TCR sequence derives from a man younger than 35 in good health. Some clones in this sample may be carry-over from other donors' samples. The CDR3 bases are TGTGCCAGCAGCTCAGCCGGGACTCAGCAGTATTTT. Protein: CASSSAGTQQYF.